Listed below are T cell receptor beta chains from one sample, sequenced in a study of control samples from healthy donors and cancer patients. Clones were sequenced by immunoSEQ multiplex PCR, and TCRdb holds only the in-frame ones, with some missing. This sample carries some 130,000 clones, approximately 90% of them seen once, and the ten largest clones take 8% to 9.5%. Sequenced: blood. The source of these receptors is a young woman in good health. The CDR3 runs from the conserved cysteine through the conserved F or W. The order of the fields is CDR3 protein, CDR3 DNA, clone size, V gene, J gene, D gene. A D gene is named only where the DNA matches it firmly. The size entry is marked missing in some rows and otherwise reads once, few, many or a size class.

CDR3: CASSRTSDPNPAKNIQYF
DNA: TGTGCCAGCAGCCGGACTAGCGACCCCAACCCAGCCAAAAACATTCAGTACTTC
size: -
V: TRBV5-4
J: TRBJ2-4
D: TRBD2

CDR3: CASSLFGDTQYF
DNA: TGTGCCAGCAGCTTATTCGGAGATACGCAGTATTTT
size: few
V: TRBV11-2
J: TRBJ2-3
D: -

CDR3: CASSQEGVSYEQYF
DNA: TGTGCCAGCAGCCAAGAGGGAGTAAGCTACGAGCAGTACTTC
size: -
V: TRBV4-2
J: TRBJ2-7
D: -

CDR3: CASSVGLAGGIQYF
DNA: TGTGCCAGCAGCGTGGGACTAGCGGGAGGCATTCAGTACTTC
size: -
V: TRBV9
J: TRBJ2-4
D: TRBD2

CDR3: CASHHDDGAFSGNTIYF
DNA: TGTGCCAGTCATCACGATGACGGAGCCTTCTCTGGAAACACCATATATTTT
size: -
V: TRBV18
J: TRBJ1-3
D: -

CDR3: CASPPVGVITDTQYF
DNA: TGTGCCAGCCCCCCAGTGGGAGTAATAACAGATACGCAGTATTTT
size: -
V: TRBV7-4
J: TRBJ2-3
D: -

CDR3: CASSTLGGEEQYF
DNA: TGTGCCAGCAGCACGCTTGGGGGAGAGGAGCAGTACTTC
size: -
V: TRBV4-2
J: TRBJ2-7
D: -

CDR3: CASSGQGERQFF
DNA: TGCGCCAGCAGTGGACAGGGAGAACGGCAGTTCTTC
size: -
V: TRBV10-2
J: TRBJ2-1
D: TRBD1

CDR3: CSVDLYLGQGGSGSDEQFF
DNA: TGCAGCGTCGACCTTTATTTAGGACAGGGTGGTAGCGGGAGCGATGAGCAGTTCTTC
size: -
V: TRBV29-1
J: TRBJ2-1
D: -

CDR3: CSASGTNLYEQFF
DNA: TGCAGTGCTAGTGGGACTAACCTTTATGAGCAGTTCTTC
size: -
V: TRBV20-1
J: TRBJ2-1
D: TRBD2

CDR3: CASSIRTNTGELFF
DNA: TGTGCCAGTAGTATTCGTACGAACACCGGGGAGCTGTTTTTT
size: few
V: TRBV19
J: TRBJ2-2
D: -

CDR3: CASSKEGQGRLSKNIQYF
DNA: TGTGCCAGCAGCAAAGAAGGCCAGGGCCGTTTGTCCAAAAACATTCAGTACTTC
size: -
V: TRBV21-1
J: TRBJ2-4
D: -

CDR3: CASSLGGTSGRNQETQYF
DNA: TGTGCCAGCAGCTTAGGCGGAACTAGCGGGCGGAACCAAGAGACCCAGTACTTC
size: -
V: TRBV13
J: TRBJ2-5
D: TRBD2

CDR3: CASSLAGGLWNEQFF
DNA: TGTGCCAGCAGCTTGGCGGGAGGGCTCTGGAATGAGCAGTTCTTC
size: -
V: TRBV5-4
J: TRBJ2-1
D: TRBD2

CDR3: CASSSPGQQETQYF
DNA: TGCGCCAGCAGCTCACCGGGACAACAAGAGACCCAGTACTTC
size: -
V: TRBV5-1
J: TRBJ2-5
D: -

CDR3: CASSDPSGTNYGYTF
DNA: TGTGCCAGCAGTGACCCCTCCGGGACTAACTATGGCTACACCTTC
size: -
V: TRBV6-4
J: TRBJ1-2
D: -

CDR3: CASSYGQFYEQYF
DNA: TGTGCCAGCAGTTATGGACAGTTCTACGAGCAGTACTTC
size: -
V: TRBV7-9
J: TRBJ2-7
D: -

CDR3: CAWSVPLAGGPGEQFF
DNA: TGTGCCTGGAGTGTACCCCTAGCGGGAGGGCCTGGTGAGCAGTTCTTC
size: -
V: TRBV30
J: TRBJ2-1
D: TRBD2

CDR3: CATSNPGRGTYEQYF
DNA: TGTGCCACCAGCAACCCGGGACGGGGGACCTACGAGCAGTACTTC
size: -
V: TRBV15
J: TRBJ2-7
D: -

CDR3: CASSQTGADTQYF
DNA: TGTGCCAGCAGTCAAACTGGGGCAGATACGCAGTATTTT
size: -
V: TRBV3-1/TRBV3-2
J: TRBJ2-3
D: -

CDR3: CASSLKIRDTASYNEQFF
DNA: TGCGCCAGCAGCCTCAAGATCCGGGACACGGCCTCCTACAATGAGCAGTTCTTC
size: -
V: TRBV4-1
J: TRBJ2-1
D: -

CDR3: CASSLWDGKSNQPQHF
DNA: TGTGCCAGCAGCTTATGGGACGGGAAAAGCAATCAGCCCCAGCATTTT
size: -
V: TRBV7-2
J: TRBJ1-5
D: -

CDR3: CASSLVRGLAGLGTQYF
DNA: TGTGCCAGCAGCTTAGTCAGGGGACTAGCGGGCCTAGGGACCCAGTACTTC
size: -
V: TRBV11-2
J: TRBJ2-5
D: TRBD2

CDR3: CASSVQGVSPLHF
DNA: TGTGCCAGCAGTGTACAGGGCGTGTCACCCCTCCACTTT
size: once
V: TRBV2
J: TRBJ1-6
D: -

CDR3: CATQLYSRDGSGANVLTF
DNA: TGTGCCACCCAGTTATACTCCCGGGACGGGTCTGGGGCCAACGTCCTGACTTTC
size: -
V: TRBV27
J: TRBJ2-6
D: -

CDR3: CASTYQGAQRGYTF
DNA: TGTGCCAGCACCTATCAGGGGGCGCAGCGGGGCTACACCTTC
size: -
V: TRBV28
J: TRBJ1-2
D: TRBD1

CDR3: CASSIARYGATNEKLFF
DNA: TGTGCCAGTAGTATCGCTCGGTACGGTGCAACTAATGAAAAACTGTTTTTT
size: once
V: TRBV19
J: TRBJ1-4
D: -

CDR3: CATSDYSGRSYNEQFF
DNA: TGTGCCACCAGTGATTACTCGGGACGCAGCTACAATGAGCAGTTCTTC
size: -
V: TRBV24-1
J: TRBJ2-1
D: -

CDR3: CASSLMAEGGNTIYF
DNA: TGTGCCAGCAGCTTAATGGCGGAGGGAGGAAACACCATATATTTT
size: -
V: TRBV7-9
J: TRBJ1-3
D: -

CDR3: CASSGLRSGSSPLHF
DNA: TGTGCCAGCAGTGGCTTGAGGAGCGGGAGTTCACCCCTCCACTTT
size: -
V: TRBV25-1
J: TRBJ1-6
D: -

CDR3: CASSQATSGTYEQYF
DNA: TGTGCCAGCAGCCAAGCTACTAGCGGGACCTACGAGCAGTACTTC
size: -
V: TRBV4-2
J: TRBJ2-7
D: TRBD2

CDR3: CATEGGYGYTF
DNA: TGCGCCACCGAAGGGGGCTATGGCTACACCTTC
size: -
V: TRBV4-1
J: TRBJ1-2
D: -

CDR3: CASSFTGGGNEKLFF
DNA: TGTGCCAGCAGCTTCACAGGGGGTGGTAATGAAAAACTGTTTTTT
size: -
V: TRBV7-9
J: TRBJ1-4
D: TRBD1

CDR3: CATRSAETGTGNYEQYF
DNA: TGTGCCACCAGATCGGCGGAAACCGGGACCGGAAACTACGAGCAGTACTTC
size: once
V: TRBV24-1
J: TRBJ2-7
D: -

CDR3: CASSLFGGSSYNEQFF
DNA: TGTGCCAGCAGCTTATTCGGCGGGAGCTCCTACAATGAGCAGTTCTTC
size: -
V: TRBV11-2
J: TRBJ2-1
D: TRBD2

CDR3: CAWSLQGWKGQYF
DNA: TGTGCCTGGAGTCTACAGGGGTGGAAGGGGCAGTACTTC
size: -
V: TRBV30
J: TRBJ2-7
D: TRBD1

CDR3: CASSLRDHGGTEAFF
DNA: TGTGCCAGCAGCCTGCGGGATCATGGGGGCACTGAAGCTTTCTTT
size: once
V: TRBV4-2
J: TRBJ1-1
D: -

CDR3: CASSWGPHSGANVLTF
DNA: TGTGCCAGCAGCTGGGGACCCCACTCTGGGGCCAACGTCCTGACTTTC
size: -
V: TRBV5-4
J: TRBJ2-6
D: -

CDR3: CASTTGAGTDTQYF
DNA: TGTGCCAGCACGACAGGGGCTGGGACAGATACGCAGTATTTT
size: -
V: TRBV9
J: TRBJ2-3
D: TRBD1

CDR3: CASSRWIDDGYTF
DNA: TGTGCCAGCAGTAGATGGATCGACGATGGCTACACCTTC
size: once
V: TRBV6-5
J: TRBJ1-2
D: -